The clone carrying this TCR beta chain occurred a few times. Antigen unknown. This specimen belongs to a study of post-analysis software for immune sequencing data. Unique-molecular-identifier-tagged TCR beta cDNA libraries were used. TCRdb processed the PCR reads anew with MiXCR; each CDR3 protein has one entry. The table records roughly 800,000 distinct CDR3 sequences, roughly 27% of them present only once. General study results and limits: Samples sharing a preparation batch grouped tightly together when assessed by F measure.

The specimen sequenced was blood. This sequence was found in a girl aged 5 to 17 with multiple sclerosis.

CDR3 in amino acids: CASSPGVDTQYF. DNA of the CDR3: TGCGCCAGCAGCCCGGGGGTAGATACGCAGTATTTT. The chain carries TRBV5-1 and TRBJ2-3; a weak D match, TRBD2 (6 bases). Germline CDR1 reads SGHRS; CDR2 reads YFSETQ. V lost 4 bases and J 5 bases, leaving 8 bases between the germline ends. This CDR3 is 12 amino acids long.